The rows below give T cell receptor beta chains drawn from one sample of a study of cytotoxic CD8 clonotypes in ibrutinib-treated CLL. Here immunoSEQ multiplex PCR was the method, and the copy in TCRdb shows in-frame clones only, minus some. The sample has some 10,000 clones; 79% are singletons. Sequencing used PBMCs, obtained at disease progression, from a patient treated with ibrutinib. The source is a human donor with chronic lymphocytic leukemia. The CDR3 runs from the conserved cysteine through the conserved F or W. The D gene is left open where the match is weak. Size tells how often a clone was seen (once, few, many) or the class of an expanded clone, and some rows leave it out.

cdr3_length clone_size j_call d_call v_call cdr3_nt cdr3_aa
12 once TRBJ2-3 - TRBV6-6 TGTGCCAGTAAGAAAGGACTCACCACGGTGTATTTT CASKKGLTTVYF
16 - TRBJ1-5 - TRBV14 TGTGCCAGCAGCCCATCCAAGGACAGCGGAAATCAGCCCCAGCATTTT CASSPSKDSGNQPQHF
13 - TRBJ2-5 TRBD1 TRBV7-2 TGTGCCAGCCGACCTACAGGGGTGGAGACCCAGTACTTC CASRPTGVETQYF
13 once TRBJ2-7 - TRBV18 TGTGCCAGCTCGCAACAGGAGGGGAACGAGCAGTACTTC CASSQQEGNEQYF
14 - TRBJ1-2 TRBD1 TRBV18 TGTGCCAGCTCAACCGGGACAGGGAGGTACGGCTACACCTTC CASSTGTGRYGYTF
11 - TRBJ1-1 - TRBV18 TGTGCCAGCTCAATCAACACTGAAGCTTTCTTT CASSINTEAFF
15 few TRBJ1-6 - TRBV5-1 TGCGCCAGCAGCTCGACACAGGGATTGGGTTCACCCCTCCACTTT CASSSTQGLGSPLHF
16 - TRBJ2-5 TRBD2 TRBV30 TGTGCCTGGAGCCTGGGACTAGCGGGGGGGCGGGAGACCCAGTACTTC CAWSLGLAGGRETQYF
15 - TRBJ2-3 TRBD1 TRBV19 TGTGCCAGTAGTATGTTGGGACAGGACACAGATACGCAGTATTTT CASSMLGQDTDTQYF
15 - TRBJ2-2 - TRBV6-5 TGTGCCAGCAACCCTCGGGGGGCGGTAACCGGGGAGCTGTTTTTT CASNPRGAVTGELFF
10 - TRBJ2-7 - TRBV10-1 TGCGCCAGCAGACACTACGAGCAGTACTTC CASRHYEQYF
15 - TRBJ1-2 TRBD1 TRBV10-3 TGTGCCATCAGTGCTCCGGGACAGGAGATTGGTGGCTACACCTTC CAISAPGQEIGGYTF
16 - TRBJ2-5 TRBD1 TRBV5-6 TGTGCCAGCAGCGCCGGGACAGTTGGGCTTGGAGAGACCCAGTACTTC CASSAGTVGLGETQYF
13 - TRBJ1-2 - TRBV2 TGCGCCAGCAGTCCTCGGACGGACTATGGCTACACCTTC CASSPRTDYGYTF
16 - TRBJ1-3 - TRBV19 TGTGCCAGTAGTAAAGGGGCTCTCCGCTCTGGAAACACCATATATTTT CASSKGALRSGNTIYF
17 few TRBJ2-3 TRBD1 TRBV18 TGTGCCAGCTCGCCGGCTACAGGACAGGGAAATGTAGATACGCAGTATTTT CASSPATGQGNVDTQYF
14 - TRBJ2-1 - TRBV5-1 TGCGCCAGCACCATATCGCTTAGCTACAATGAGCAGTTCTTC CASTISLSYNEQFF
16 - TRBJ2-6 - TRBV28 TGTGCCAGCAGCACAGGTTCGGCTTCTGGGGCCAACGTCCTGACTTTC CASSTGSASGANVLTF
13 - TRBJ2-1 - TRBV5-4 TGTGCCAGCAGCCCACAACAGGGCAATGAGCAGTTCTTC CASSPQQGNEQFF
14 - TRBJ1-5 TRBD1 TRBV6-1 TGTGCCACGGGACAGCCATATAGCAATCAGCCCCAGCATTTT CATGQPYSNQPQHF
14 once TRBJ1-2 - TRBV6-5 TGTGCCAGCAGTTACTCCTCAGCAAACTATGGCTACACCTTC CASSYSSANYGYTF
15 few TRBJ1-6 - TRBV30 TGTGCCTGGACCTCCTCAGGGGTATATAATTCACCCCTCCACTTT CAWTSSGVYNSPLHF
17 - TRBJ2-1 - TRBV19 TGTGCCAGTAGTAGTCAAACAGGAATCCTCTCCTACAATGAGCAGTTCTTC CASSSQTGILSYNEQFF
14 - TRBJ2-7 - TRBV7-2 TGTGCCAGCAGCTCCCAATCCGGGCCCTACGAGCAGTACTTC CASSSQSGPYEQYF
13 once TRBJ1-2 - TRBV7-6 TGTGCCAGCAGCTTAGGGCCCAAGGGTGGCTACACCTTC CASSLGPKGGYTF
12 few TRBJ2-1 - TRBV7-7 TGTGCCAGCAGCCGAAACAGGCTAGAGCAGTTCTTC CASSRNRLEQFF
14 few TRBJ1-2 TRBD1 TRBV6-5 TGTGCCAGCAGTTCCAGGGGGGGGGCTCGTGGCTACACCTTC CASSSRGGARGYTF
14 - TRBJ1-2 TRBD1 TRBV4-2 TGTGCCAGCAGCCAAACAGGGGCAGGCTATGGCTACACCTTC CASSQTGAGYGYTF
15 - TRBJ1-6 TRBD1 TRBV5-6 TGTGCCAGCAGCTGGGGCCGACAGGGGAATTCACCCCTCCACTTT CASSWGRQGNSPLHF
15 - TRBJ2-5 - TRBV2 TGTGCCAGCTTGAACGGGGACGCTTATCAAGAGACCCAGTACTTC CASLNGDAYQETQYF
13 - TRBJ1-5 - TRBV30 TGTGCCTGGAGTGAGACAGCTGATCAGCCCCAGCATTTT CAWSETADQPQHF
12 - TRBJ2-5 - TRBV30 TGTGCCTGGGGGGGGCAGGGAGGGACCCAGTACTTC CAWGGQGGTQYF
16 - TRBJ1-5 TRBD1 TRBV30 TGTGCCTGGAGTCCCGGACAGGGGTCCCTCCTACAGCCCCAGCATTTT CAWSPGQGSLLQPQHF
14 - TRBJ1-1 - TRBV27 TGTGCCAGCAGTTTGGGGGGGGTCGGCACTGAAGCTTTCTTT CASSLGGVGTEAFF
16 - TRBJ2-1 TRBD2 TRBV15 TGTGCCACCAGCAGAGGGACTAGCGGGGGGGTCTATGAGCAGTTCTTC CATSRGTSGGVYEQFF
12 - TRBJ1-5 - TRBV6-1 TGTGCCAGCAGTTTCGACAATCAGCCCCAGCATTTT CASSFDNQPQHF
13 once TRBJ1-1 - TRBV2 TGTGCCAGCACCTCGTCCCGGGACACGGTATCTTTCTTT CASTSSRDTVSFF
13 once TRBJ1-5 - TRBV19 TGTGCCAGTAGGGCGACCCGCAATCAGCCCCAGCATTTT CASRATRNQPQHF
14 - TRBJ2-2 TRBD1 TRBV5-1 TGCGCCAGCAGCCTAACGACAGGGCCAGGGGAGCTGTTTTTT CASSLTTGPGELFF
13 - TRBJ2-1 - TRBV6-1 TGTGCCAGCGGCCGTCAGGGGAGACAGGAGCAGTTCTTC CASGRQGRQEQFF
17 - TRBJ2-7 TRBD1 TRBV14 TGTGCCAGCAGCCAGCTAAGGGGGCCAGGGGAGTCCCACGAGCAGTACTTC CASSQLRGPGESHEQYF
15 - TRBJ1-4 - TRBV4-1 TGCGCCAGCAGCCAAGGAGACAGAACTAATGAAAAACTGTTTTTT CASSQGDRTNEKLFF
11 - TRBJ1-1 - TRBV7-8 TGTGCCAGCAGCCTGGATACTGAAGCTTTCTTT CASSLDTEAFF
15 few TRBJ2-5 TRBD2 TRBV5-1 TGCGCCAGCAGCTCCCGACTAGCGGGTCAAGAGACCCAGTACTTC CASSSRLAGQETQYF
12 few TRBJ2-7 - TRBV28 TGTGCCAGCAGTTCGGAAACCTACGAGCAGTACTTC CASSSETYEQYF
13 medium-sized TRBJ2-3 TRBD2 TRBV10-3 TGTGCCATCAGCGCGGGACTAGGGGCTACGCAGTATTTT CAISAGLGATQYF
15 - TRBJ2-1 TRBD2 TRBV4-2 TGTGCCAGCAGCCCGAGGACTAGCGGGCTCAATGAGCAGTTCTTC CASSPRTSGLNEQFF
13 once TRBJ1-1 - TRBV5-1 TGCGCCAGTCGCGAGGAGTTGAACACTGAAGCTTTCTTT CASREELNTEAFF
14 - TRBJ1-2 TRBD1 TRBV2 TGTGCCAGCAATCACAGGGGGCATGACTATGGCTACACCTTC CASNHRGHDYGYTF
17 medium-sized TRBJ1-1 - TRBV18 TGTGCCAGCTCACCACCGACGCAAGCCGGGTTGAACACTGAAGCTTTCTTT CASSPPTQAGLNTEAFF
15 - TRBJ1-3 - TRBV19 TGTGCCAGTAGCCCTCAGGGCGGTACTGGAAACACCATATATTTT CASSPQGGTGNTIYF
15 - TRBJ2-3 TRBD2 TRBV9 TGTGCCAGCAACCGACTAGCGGGAGGATCAGATACGCAGTATTTT CASNRLAGGSDTQYF
15 - TRBJ1-2 TRBD1 TRBV7-9 TGTGCCAGCAGCCCACAGGGCAGGGGGCTTGATGGCTACACCTTC CASSPQGRGLDGYTF
14 - TRBJ2-1 TRBD1 TRBV19 TGTGCCAGTAAACGGGACAGCTCCTACAATGAGCAGTTCTTC CASKRDSSYNEQFF